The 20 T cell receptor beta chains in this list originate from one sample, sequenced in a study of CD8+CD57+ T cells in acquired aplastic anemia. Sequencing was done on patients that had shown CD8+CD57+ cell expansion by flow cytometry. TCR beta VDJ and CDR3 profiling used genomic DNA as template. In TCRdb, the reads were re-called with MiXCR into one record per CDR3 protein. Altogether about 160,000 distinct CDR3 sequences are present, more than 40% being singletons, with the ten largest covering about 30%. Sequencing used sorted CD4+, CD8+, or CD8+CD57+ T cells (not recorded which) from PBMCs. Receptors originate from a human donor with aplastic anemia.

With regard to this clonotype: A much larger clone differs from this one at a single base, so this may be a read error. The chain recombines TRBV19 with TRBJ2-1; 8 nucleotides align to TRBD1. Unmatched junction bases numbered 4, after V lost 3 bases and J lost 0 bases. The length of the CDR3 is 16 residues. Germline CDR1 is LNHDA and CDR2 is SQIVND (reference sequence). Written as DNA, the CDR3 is TGTGCCAGTAGTATTATTACAGGGGGCTCCTACAATGAGCAGTTCTTC. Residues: CASSIITGGSYNEQFF.

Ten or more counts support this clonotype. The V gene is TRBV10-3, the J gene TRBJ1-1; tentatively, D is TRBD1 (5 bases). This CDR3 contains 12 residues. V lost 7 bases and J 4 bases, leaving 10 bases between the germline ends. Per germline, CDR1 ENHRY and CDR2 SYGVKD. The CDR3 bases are TGTGCCATCAAGGAGGGGAGCACTGAAGCTTTCTTT. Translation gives CAIKEGSTEAFF.

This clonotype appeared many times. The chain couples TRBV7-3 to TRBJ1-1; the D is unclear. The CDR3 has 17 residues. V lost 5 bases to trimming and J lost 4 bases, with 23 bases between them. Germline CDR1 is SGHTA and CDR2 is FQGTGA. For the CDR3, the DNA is TGTGCCAGCAGCCCCGATCCCCGAGTTGCGGGGATCACTGAAGCTTTCTTT. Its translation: CASSPDPRVAGITEAFF. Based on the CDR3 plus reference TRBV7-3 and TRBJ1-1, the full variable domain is GAGVSQTPSNKVTEKGKYVELRCDPISGHTALYWYRQSLGQGPEFLIYFQGTGAADDSGLPNDRFFAVRPEGSVSTLKIQRTERGDSAVYLCASSPDPRVAGITEAFFGQGTRLTVV.

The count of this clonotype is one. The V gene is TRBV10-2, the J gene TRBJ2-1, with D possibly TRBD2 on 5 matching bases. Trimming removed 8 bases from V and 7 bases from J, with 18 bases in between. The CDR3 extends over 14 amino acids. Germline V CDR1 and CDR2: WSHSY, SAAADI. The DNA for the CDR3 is TGCGCCAGCTACGGAGCGGCCTACGAGAATGAGCAGTTCTTC. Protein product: CASYGAAYENEQFF.

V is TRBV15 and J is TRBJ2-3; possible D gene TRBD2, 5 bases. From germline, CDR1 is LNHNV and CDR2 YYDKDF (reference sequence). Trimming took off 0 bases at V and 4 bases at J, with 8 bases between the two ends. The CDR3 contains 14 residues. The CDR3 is CATSRDRGSDTQYF. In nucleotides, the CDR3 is TGTGCCACCAGCAGAGATCGGGGATCAGATACGCAGTATTTT.

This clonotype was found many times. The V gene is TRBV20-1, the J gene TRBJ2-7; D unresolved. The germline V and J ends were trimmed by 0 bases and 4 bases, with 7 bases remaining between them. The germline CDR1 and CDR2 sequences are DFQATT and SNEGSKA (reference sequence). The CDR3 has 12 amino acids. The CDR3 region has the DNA TGCAGTGCTAGAGATTCAGGTTACGAGCAGTACTTC. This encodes CSARDSGYEQYF.

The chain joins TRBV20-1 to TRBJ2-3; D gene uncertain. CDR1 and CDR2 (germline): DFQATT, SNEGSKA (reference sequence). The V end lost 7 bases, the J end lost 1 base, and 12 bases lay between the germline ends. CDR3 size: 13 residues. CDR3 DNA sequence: TGCAGTGGCAGGATCCCAGGCACAGATACGCAGTATTTT. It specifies CSGRIPGTDTQYF.

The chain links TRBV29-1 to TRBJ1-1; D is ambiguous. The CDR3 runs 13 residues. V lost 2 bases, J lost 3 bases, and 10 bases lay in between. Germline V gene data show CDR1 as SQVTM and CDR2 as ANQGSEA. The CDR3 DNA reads TGCAGCGTTGAACCCCATCAGGACACTGAAGCTTTCTTT. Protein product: CSVEPHQDTEAFF.

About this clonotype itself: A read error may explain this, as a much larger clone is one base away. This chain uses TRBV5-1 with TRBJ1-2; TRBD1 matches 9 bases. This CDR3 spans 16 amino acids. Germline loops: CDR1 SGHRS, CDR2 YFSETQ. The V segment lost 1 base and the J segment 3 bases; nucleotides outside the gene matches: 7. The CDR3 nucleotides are TGCGCCAGCAGCTTGCAGGGACAGGGCCGTTACTATGGCTACACCTTC. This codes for CASSLQGQGRYYGYTF.

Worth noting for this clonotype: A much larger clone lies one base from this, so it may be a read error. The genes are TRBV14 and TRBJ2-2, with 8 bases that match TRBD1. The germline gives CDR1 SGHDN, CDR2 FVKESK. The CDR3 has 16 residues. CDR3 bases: TGTGCCAGCAGCCAATTCCCAGGGGGCTACACCGGGGAGCTGCTTTTT. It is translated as CASSQFPGGYTGELLF.

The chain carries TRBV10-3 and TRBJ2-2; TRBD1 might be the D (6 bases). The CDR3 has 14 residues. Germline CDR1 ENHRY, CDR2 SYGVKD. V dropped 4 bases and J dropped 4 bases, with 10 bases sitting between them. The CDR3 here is CAISAGQSTGELFF. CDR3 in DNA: TGTGCCATCAGTGCAGGACAGAGCACCGGGGAGCTGTTTTTT.

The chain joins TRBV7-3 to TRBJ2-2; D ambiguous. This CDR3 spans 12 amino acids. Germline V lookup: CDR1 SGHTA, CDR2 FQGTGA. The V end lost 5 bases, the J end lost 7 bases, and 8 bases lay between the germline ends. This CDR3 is CASSPNVGELFF. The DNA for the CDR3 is TGTGCCAGCAGCCCTAACGTCGGGGAGCTGTTTTTT.

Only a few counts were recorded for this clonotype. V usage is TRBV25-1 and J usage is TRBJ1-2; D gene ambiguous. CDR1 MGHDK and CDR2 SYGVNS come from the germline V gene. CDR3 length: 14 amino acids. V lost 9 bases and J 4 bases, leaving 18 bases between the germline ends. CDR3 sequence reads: CASSPTGPGYGYTF. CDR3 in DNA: TGTGCCAGTAGTCCGACGGGTCCGGGCTATGGCTACACCTTC.

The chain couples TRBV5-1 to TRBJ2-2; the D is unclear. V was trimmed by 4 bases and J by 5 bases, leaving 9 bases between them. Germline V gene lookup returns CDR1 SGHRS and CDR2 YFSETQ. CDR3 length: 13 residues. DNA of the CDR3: TGCGCCAGCAGCCCGTCCGGAACCGGGGAGCTGTTTTTT. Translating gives CASSPSGTGELFF.

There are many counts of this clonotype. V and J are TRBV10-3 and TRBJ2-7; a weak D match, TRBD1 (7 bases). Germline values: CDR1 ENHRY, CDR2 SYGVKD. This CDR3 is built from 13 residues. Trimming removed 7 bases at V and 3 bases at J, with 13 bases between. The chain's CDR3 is CAINGGTDYEQYF. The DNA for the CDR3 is TGTGCCATCAATGGCGGGACAGACTACGAGCAGTACTTC.

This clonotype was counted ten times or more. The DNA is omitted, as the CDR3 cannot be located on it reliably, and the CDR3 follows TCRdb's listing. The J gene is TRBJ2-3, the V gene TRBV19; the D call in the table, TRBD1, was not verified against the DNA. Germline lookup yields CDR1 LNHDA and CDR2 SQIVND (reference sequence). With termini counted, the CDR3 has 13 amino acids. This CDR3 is CASTSVETDTQYF.

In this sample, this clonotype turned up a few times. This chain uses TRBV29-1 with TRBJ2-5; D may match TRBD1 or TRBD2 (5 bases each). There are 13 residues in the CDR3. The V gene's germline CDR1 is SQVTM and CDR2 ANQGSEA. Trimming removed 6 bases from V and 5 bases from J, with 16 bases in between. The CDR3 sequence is CSVTGTWGETQYF. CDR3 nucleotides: TGCAGCGTCACCGGGACCTGGGGGGAGACCCAGTACTTC. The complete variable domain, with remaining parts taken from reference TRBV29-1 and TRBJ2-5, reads SAVISQKPSRDICQRGTSLTIQCQVDSQVTMMFWYRQQPGQSLTLIATANQGSEATYESGFVIDKFPISRPNLTFSTLTVSNMSPEDSSIYLCSVTGTWGETQYFGPGTRLLVL.

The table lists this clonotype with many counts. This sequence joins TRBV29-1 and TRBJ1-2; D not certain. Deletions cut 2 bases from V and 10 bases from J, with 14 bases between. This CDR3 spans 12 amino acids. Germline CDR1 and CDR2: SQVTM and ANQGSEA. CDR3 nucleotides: TGCAGCGTTGAAAGAGAGGGCAGTACCTACACCTTC. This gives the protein CSVEREGSTYTF.

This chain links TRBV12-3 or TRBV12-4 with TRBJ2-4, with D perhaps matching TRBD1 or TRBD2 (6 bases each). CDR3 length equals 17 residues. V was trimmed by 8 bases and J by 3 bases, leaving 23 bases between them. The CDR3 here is CASGGGLGRVDKNIQYF. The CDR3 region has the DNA TGTGCCAGCGGAGGGGGTCTTGGCAGGGTGGACAAAAACATTCAGTACTTC.

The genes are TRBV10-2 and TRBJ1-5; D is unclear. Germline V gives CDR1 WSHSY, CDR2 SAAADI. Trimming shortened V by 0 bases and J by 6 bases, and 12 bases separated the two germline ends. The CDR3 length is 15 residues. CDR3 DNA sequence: TGCGCCAGCAGTGAGTCGATCTCCCACCCTCAGCCCCAGCATTTT. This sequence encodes CASSESISHPQPQHF.